What follows are 6 T cell receptor beta chains derived from one specimen sequenced in a study of CD8 T cells in Susac syndrome. With random hexamers, reverse transcription was performed on about 0.5 to 1 ug of RNA. TCRdb fed the immunoSEQ multiplex PCR reads into MiXCR, producing one record per CDR3 protein. The repertoire holds approximately 200,000 distinct CDR3 sequences, with more than 85% as singletons. Input material: CD4+ T cells from PBMCs. These receptors were collected from a human donor with multiple sclerosis.

In its sample, this clonotype was seen once. The gene calls are TRBV20-1 and TRBJ2-1; D uncertain. V dropped 5 bases and J dropped 0 bases, with 23 bases sitting between them. CDR3 length: 18 amino acids. Germline CDR1 and CDR2: DFQATT and SNEGSKA (reference sequence). The CDR3 nucleotides read TGCAGTGCTCCAACCTCGGACCCTGTAATAAGCTCCTACAATGAGCAGTTCTTC. Encoded protein: CSAPTSDPVISSYNEQFF.

A few counts support this clonotype. The CDR3 DNA sequence: TGTGCCTGGAGTCTGGGGGCGAGCTCCTATAATTCACCCCTCCACTTT. Its translation is CAWSLGASSYNSPLHF. This chain uses TRBV30 with TRBJ1-6, with D possibly TRBD1 on 6 matching bases. From germline, CDR1 is GTSNPN and CDR2 SVGIG (reference sequence). Deletions cut 2 bases from V and 0 bases from J, with 11 bases between. The CDR3 is 16 residues long. Using reference TRBV30 and TRBJ1-6 for the parts outside the CDR3, the full variable domain is SQTIHQWPATLVQPVGSPLSLECTVEGTSNPNLYWYRQAAGRGLQLLFYSVGIGQISSEVPQNLSASRPQDRQFILSSKKLLLSDSGFYLCAWSLGASSYNSPLHFGNGTRLTVT.

This chain connects TRBV3-1 to TRBJ2-6; D is uncertain. Trimming removed 9 bases at V and 0 bases at J, with 6 bases between. The CDR3 covers 13 residues. Germline CDR1 reads LGHDT; CDR2 reads YNNKEL (reference sequence). The CDR3 sequence: CASDNSGANVLTF. The CDR3 bases are TGTGCCAGTGACAACTCTGGGGCCAACGTCCTGACTTTC.

The chain combines TRBV12-3 or TRBV12-4 with TRBJ1-2; unclear D gene. The CDR3 is made up of 13 amino acids. V lost 5 bases and J lost 4, with 11 bases in between. CDR3 coding DNA: TGTGCCAGCAGTCCGGGTCTGTTCTATGGCTACACCTTC. This codes for CASSPGLFYGYTF.

The chain combines TRBV28 with TRBJ2-7; unclear D gene. Per the germline V gene, CDR1 is MDHEN and CDR2 is SYDVKM. This CDR3 has 12 residues. V lost 6 bases and J 3 bases, leaving 9 bases between the germline ends. In nucleotides, the CDR3 is TGTGCCAGCAGCCCCCGGTTCTACGAGCAGTACTTC. Translating it yields CASSPRFYEQYF.

This chain connects TRBV19 to TRBJ1-6; 9 nucleotides match TRBD1. Trimming cost V 6 bases and J 4 bases; bases outside gene matches: 7. This CDR3 spans 16 amino acids. Germline assignment: CDR1 LNHDA and CDR2 SQIVND (reference sequence). CDR3 sequence: CASRIQGALYNSPLHF. The CDR3 DNA sequence: TGTGCCAGTAGGATACAGGGGGCCCTGTATAATTCACCCCTCCACTTT.